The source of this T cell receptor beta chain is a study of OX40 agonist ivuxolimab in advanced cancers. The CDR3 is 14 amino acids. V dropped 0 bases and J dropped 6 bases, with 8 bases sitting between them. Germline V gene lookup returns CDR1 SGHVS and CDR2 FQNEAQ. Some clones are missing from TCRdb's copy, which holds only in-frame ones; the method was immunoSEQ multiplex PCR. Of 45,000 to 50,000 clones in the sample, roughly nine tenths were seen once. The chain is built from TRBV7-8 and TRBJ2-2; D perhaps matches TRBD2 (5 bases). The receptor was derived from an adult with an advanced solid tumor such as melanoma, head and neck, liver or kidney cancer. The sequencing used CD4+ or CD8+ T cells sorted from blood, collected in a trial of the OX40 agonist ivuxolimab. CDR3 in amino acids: CASSLALGAGELFF. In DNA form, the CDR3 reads TGTGCCAGCAGCTTAGCCCTCGGGGCCGGGGAGCTGTTTTTT.